This T cell receptor beta chain was recovered during a study of T cells in localized non-small cell lung cancer. Regarding the study as a whole: Uninvolved adjacent lung showed peak T cell clonality, exceeding tumor. Among blood samples, higher T cell density accompanied longer overall survival. Within adjacent lung there appeared a median 57 of the top 100 tumor clones. As only one tumor region underwent sequencing, heterogeneity remains possible.

Germline loops: CDR1 MNHEY, CDR2 SVGAGI. Between the trimmed V and J ends, which lost 6 bases and 5 bases, there was a span of 11 bases. The CDR3 is 13 amino acids. To note about this clone: Its antigen remains unknown.

Using immunoSEQ multiplex PCR, the repertoire was profiled, and TCRdb retains in-frame clones only, with some absent. This sample has over 45,000 clones; roughly 90% occur once, and the top ten carry under 25%. This chain joins TRBV6-5 and TRBJ1-5, with unresolved D. The sample was peripheral blood, taken before any cancer treatment. This TCR was sampled from a man aged 40 to 70 with stage I squamous cell lung carcinoma. CDR3 in amino acids: CASRGTGDQPQHF. The CDR3 DNA sequence: TGTGCCAGCAGGGGAACGGGTGATCAGCCCCAGCATTTT.